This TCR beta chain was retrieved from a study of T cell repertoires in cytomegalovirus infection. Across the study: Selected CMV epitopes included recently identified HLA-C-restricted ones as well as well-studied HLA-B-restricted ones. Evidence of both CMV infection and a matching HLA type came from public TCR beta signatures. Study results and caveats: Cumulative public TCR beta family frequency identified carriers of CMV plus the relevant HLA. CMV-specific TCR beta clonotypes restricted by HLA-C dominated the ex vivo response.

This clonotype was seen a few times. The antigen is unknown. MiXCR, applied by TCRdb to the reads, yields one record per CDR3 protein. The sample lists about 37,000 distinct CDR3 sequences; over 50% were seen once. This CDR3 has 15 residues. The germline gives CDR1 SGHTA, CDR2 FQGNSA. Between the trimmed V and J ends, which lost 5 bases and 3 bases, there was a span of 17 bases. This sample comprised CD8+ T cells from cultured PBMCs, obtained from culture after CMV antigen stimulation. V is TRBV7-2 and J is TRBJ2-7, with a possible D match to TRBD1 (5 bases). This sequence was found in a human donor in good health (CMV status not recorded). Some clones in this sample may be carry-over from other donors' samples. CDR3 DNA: TGTGCCAGCAGCACCAACTTAGGAAGGGGCTACGAGCAGTACTTC. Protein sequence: CASSTNLGRGYEQYF. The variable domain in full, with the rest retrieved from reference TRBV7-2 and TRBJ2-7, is GAGVSQSPSNKVTEKGKDVELRCDPISGHTALYWYRQSLGQGLEFLIYFQGNSAPDKSGLPSDRFSAERTGGSVSTLTIQRTQQEDSAVYLCASSTNLGRGYEQYFGPGTRLTVT.